Sequencing of this T cell receptor (beta chain) was carried out in a study of blood T cell repertoires in COVID-19. Grouping used clinical history reported by participants in a survey and questionnaire. Profiling relied on immunoSEQ multiplex PCR, and the TCRdb table lists in-frame clones only, not all of them. The data contain hundreds of thousands of clones, 70% to 90% of them singletons. J gave up 12 bases and V 8 bases, and 13 bases lay outside the gene matches. The CDR3 covers 14 residues. Germline V gene sequence: CDR1 SNHLY, CDR2 FYNNEI. This receptor was obtained from a young woman with acute COVID-19. The V gene is TRBV2, the J gene TRBJ1-1; 12 bases fit TRBD1. Specimen: PBMCs or T cells enriched from blood (not recorded which). CDR3 sequence: CASGRDRGRSRPFF. The CDR3, as DNA: TGTGCCAGCGGCCGGGACAGGGGGCGGTCGAGACCTTTCTTT.